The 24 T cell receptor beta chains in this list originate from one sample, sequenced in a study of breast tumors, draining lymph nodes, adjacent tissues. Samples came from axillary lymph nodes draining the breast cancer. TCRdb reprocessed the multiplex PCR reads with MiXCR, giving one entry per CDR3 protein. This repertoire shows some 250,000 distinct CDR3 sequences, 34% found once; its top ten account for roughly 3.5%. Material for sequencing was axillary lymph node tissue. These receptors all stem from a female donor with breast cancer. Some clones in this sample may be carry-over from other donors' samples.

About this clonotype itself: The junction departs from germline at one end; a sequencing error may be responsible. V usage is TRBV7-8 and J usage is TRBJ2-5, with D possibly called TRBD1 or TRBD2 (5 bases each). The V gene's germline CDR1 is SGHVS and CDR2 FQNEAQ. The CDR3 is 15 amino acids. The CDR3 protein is CASSNRQRAQETQHF. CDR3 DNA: TGTGCCAGCAGCAACCGACAGAGGGCTCAAGAGACCCAGCACTTC.

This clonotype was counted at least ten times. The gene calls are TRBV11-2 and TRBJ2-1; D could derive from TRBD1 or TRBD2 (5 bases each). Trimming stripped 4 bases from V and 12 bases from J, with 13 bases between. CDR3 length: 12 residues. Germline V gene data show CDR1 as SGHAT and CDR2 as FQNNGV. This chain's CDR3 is CASSSGAPGQFF. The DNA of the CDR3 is TGTGCCAGCAGCTCCGGGGCCCCGGGGCAGTTCTTC. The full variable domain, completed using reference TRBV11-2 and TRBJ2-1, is EAGVAQSPRYKIIEKRQSVAFWCNPISGHATLYWYQQILGQGPKLLIQFQNNGVVDDSQLPKDRFSAERLKGVDSTLKIQPAKLEDSAVYLCASSSGAPGQFFGPGTRLTVL.

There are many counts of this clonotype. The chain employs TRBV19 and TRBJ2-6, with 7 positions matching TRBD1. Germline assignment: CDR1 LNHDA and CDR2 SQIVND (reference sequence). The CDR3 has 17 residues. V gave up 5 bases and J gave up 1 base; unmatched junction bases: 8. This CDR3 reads CASSLSDRASGANVLTF. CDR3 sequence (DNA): TGTGCCAGTAGTCTGTCCGACAGGGCTTCTGGGGCCAACGTCCTGACTTTC.

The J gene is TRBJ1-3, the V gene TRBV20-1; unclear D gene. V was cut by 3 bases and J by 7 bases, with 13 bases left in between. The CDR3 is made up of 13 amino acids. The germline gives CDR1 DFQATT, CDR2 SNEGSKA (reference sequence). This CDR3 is CSASDAKTNTIYF. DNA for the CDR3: TGCAGTGCTAGCGACGCGAAAACGAACACCATATATTTT.

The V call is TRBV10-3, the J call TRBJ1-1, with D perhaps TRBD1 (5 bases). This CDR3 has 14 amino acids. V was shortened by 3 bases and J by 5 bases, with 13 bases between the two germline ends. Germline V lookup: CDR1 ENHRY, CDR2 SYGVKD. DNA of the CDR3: TGTGCCATCAGTGAAGTGCAGGGAACGACTGAAGCTTTCTTT. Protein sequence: CAISEVQGTTEAFF.

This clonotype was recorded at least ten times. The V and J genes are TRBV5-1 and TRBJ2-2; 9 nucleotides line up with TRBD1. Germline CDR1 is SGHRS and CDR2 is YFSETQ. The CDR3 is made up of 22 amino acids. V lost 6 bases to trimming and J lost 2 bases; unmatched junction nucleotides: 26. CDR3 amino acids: CASTWDRELEIASGPNTGELFF. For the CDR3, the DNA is TGCGCCAGCACCTGGGACAGGGAATTAGAAATCGCTAGCGGCCCAAACACCGGGGAGCTGTTTTTT.

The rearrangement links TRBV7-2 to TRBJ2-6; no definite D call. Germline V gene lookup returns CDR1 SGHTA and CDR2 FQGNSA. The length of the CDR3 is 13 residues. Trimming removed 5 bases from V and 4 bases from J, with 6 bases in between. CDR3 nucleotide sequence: TGTGCCAGCAGCGAACTAGGGGCCAACGTCCTGACTTTC. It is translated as CASSELGANVLTF. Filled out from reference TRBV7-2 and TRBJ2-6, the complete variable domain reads GAGVSQSPSNKVTEKGKDVELRCDPISGHTALYWYRQSLGQGLEFLIYFQGNSAPDKSGLPSDRFSAERTGGSVSTLTIQRTQQEDSAVYLCASSELGANVLTFGAGSRLTVL.

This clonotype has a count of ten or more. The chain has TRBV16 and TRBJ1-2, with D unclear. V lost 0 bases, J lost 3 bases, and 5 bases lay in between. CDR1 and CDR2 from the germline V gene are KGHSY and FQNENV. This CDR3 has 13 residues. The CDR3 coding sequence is TGTGCCAGCAGCCAATCTTGGGACTATGGCTACACCTTC. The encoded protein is CASSQSWDYGYTF.

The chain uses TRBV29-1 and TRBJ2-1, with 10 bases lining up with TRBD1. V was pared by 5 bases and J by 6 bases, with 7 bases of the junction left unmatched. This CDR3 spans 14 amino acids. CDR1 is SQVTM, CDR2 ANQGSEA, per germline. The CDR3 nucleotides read TGCAGCGTTCTGAATGGGACAGGGGCCAATGAGCAGTTCTTC. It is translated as CSVLNGTGANEQFF.

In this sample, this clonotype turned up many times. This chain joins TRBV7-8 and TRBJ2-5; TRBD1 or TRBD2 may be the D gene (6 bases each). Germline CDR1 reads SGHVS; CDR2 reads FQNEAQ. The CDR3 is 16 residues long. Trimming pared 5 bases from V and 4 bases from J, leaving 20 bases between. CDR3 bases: TGTGCCAGCAGCCCTACCGAGAGGGGGGCGGGAGAGACCCAGTACTTC. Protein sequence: CASSPTERGAGETQYF.

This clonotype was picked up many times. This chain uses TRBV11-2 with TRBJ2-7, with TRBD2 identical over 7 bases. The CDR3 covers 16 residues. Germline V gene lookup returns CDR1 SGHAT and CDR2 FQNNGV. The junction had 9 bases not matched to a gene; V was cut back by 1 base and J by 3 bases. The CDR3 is CASSLVSGRGVYEQYF. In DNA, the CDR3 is TGTGCCAGCAGCTTAGTGAGCGGCCGGGGGGTCTACGAGCAGTACTTC.

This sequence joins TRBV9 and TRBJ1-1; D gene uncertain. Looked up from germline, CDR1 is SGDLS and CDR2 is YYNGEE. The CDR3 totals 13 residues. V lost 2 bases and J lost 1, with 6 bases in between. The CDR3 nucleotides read TGTGCCAGCAGCGTCGGGTCGAACACTGAAGCTTTCTTT. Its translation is CASSVGSNTEAFF.

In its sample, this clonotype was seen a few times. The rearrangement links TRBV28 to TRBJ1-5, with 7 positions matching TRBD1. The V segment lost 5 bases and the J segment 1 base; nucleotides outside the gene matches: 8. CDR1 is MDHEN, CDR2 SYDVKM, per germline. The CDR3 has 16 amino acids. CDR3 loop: CASSILDRASNQPQHF. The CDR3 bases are TGTGCCAGCAGTATACTCGACAGGGCGAGCAATCAGCCCCAGCATTTT.

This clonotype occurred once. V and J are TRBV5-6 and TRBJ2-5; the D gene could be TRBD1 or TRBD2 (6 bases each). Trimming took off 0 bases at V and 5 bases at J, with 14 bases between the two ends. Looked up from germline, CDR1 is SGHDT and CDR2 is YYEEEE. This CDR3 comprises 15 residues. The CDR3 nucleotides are TGTGCCAGCAGCTTGGGAGGGGGGTTCTTGGAGACCCAGTACTTC. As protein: CASSLGGGFLETQYF. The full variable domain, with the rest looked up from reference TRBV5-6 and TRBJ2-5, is DAGVTQSPTHLIKTRGQQVTLRCSPKSGHDTVSWYQQALGQGPQFIFQYYEEEERQRGNFPDRFSGHQFPNYSSELNVNALLLGDSALYLCASSLGGGFLETQYFGPGTRLLVL.

The CDR3 region is CASRGPGTGVNPQHF. The DNA of the CDR3 is TGTGCCAGCAGGGGGCCGGGGACAGGGGTGAATCCCCAGCATTTT. V is TRBV2 and J is TRBJ1-5; 10 nucleotides line up with TRBD1. Trimming took 6 bases from V and 10 from J; bases not matched to a gene: 12. This CDR3 has 15 residues. The V gene's germline CDR1 is SNHLY and CDR2 FYNNEI.

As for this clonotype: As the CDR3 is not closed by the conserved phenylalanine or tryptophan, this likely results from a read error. CDR3 region: CASSPGQESSGNTIYY. DNA for the CDR3: TGTGCCAGCAGCCCTGGACAGGAATCCTCTGGAAACACCATATATTAT. The rearrangement links TRBV5-6 to TRBJ1-3; 7 bases line up with TRBD1. V shed 4 bases and J 0 bases; nucleotides not matched to a gene: 7. Germline V gene data show CDR1 as SGHDT and CDR2 as YYEEEE. The CDR3 is made up of 16 amino acids.

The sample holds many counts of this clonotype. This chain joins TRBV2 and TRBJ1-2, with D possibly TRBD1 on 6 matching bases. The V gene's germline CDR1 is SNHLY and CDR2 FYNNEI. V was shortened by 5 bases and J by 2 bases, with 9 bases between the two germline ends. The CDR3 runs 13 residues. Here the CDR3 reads CASSRQANYGYTF. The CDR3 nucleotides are TGTGCCAGCAGTCGACAGGCGAACTATGGCTACACCTTC.

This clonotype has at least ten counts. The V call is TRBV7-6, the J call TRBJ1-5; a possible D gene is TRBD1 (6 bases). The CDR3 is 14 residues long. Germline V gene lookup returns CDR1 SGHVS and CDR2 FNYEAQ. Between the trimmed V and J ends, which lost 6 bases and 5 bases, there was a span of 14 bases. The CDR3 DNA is TGTGCCAGCAGGGGGGCCGAGAAGCATCAGCCCCAGCATTTT. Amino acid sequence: CASRGAEKHQPQHF.

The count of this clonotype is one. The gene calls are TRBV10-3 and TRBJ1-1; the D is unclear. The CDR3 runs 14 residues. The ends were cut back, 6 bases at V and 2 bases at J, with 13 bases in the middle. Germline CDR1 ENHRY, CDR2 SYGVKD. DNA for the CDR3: TGTGCCATCAGCTCGAAGGGATCCAACACTGAAGCTTTCTTT. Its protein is CAISSKGSNTEAFF.

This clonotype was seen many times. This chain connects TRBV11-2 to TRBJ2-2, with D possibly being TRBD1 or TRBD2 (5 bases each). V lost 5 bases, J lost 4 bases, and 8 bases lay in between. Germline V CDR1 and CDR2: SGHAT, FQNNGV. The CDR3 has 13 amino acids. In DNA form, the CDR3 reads TGTGCCAGCAGCAAGGGGAGCACCGGGGAGCTGTTTTTT. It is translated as CASSKGSTGELFF.

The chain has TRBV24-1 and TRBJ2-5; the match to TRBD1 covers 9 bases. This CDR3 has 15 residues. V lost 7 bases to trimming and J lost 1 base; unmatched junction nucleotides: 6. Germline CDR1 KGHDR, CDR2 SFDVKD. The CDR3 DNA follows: TGTGCCACCAGGGCGGGACAGGGCAGCCAAGAGACCCAGTACTTC. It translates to CATRAGQGSQETQYF.

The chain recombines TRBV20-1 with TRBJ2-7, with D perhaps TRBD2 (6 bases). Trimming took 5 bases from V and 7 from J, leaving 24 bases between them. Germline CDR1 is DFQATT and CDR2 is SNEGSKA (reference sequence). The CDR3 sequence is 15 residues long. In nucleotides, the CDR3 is TGCAGTGCTTCCCTAGGGCGGGGCGGGCTGGAAGAGCAGTACTTC. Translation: CSASLGRGGLEEQYF.

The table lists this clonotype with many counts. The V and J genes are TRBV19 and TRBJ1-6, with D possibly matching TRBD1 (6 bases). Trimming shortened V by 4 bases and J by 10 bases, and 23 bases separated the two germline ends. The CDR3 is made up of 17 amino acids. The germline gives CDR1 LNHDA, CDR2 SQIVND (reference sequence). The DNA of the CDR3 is TGTGCCAGTAGTAGCCCTCCAGGGGAGGGATTTAACTCACCCCTCCACTTT. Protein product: CASSSPPGEGFNSPLHF.

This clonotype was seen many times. This CDR3 reads CATSEQAGGRTNTGELFF. The CDR3 DNA reads TGTGCCACCAGTGAGCAGGCGGGAGGGAGAACGAACACCGGGGAGCTGTTTTTT. The V and J genes are TRBV24-1 and TRBJ2-2; 9 bases fit TRBD2. Germline lookup yields CDR1 KGHDR and CDR2 SFDVKD. The CDR3 consists of 18 residues. V lost 4 bases and J lost 0; bases outside the gene matches: 8.